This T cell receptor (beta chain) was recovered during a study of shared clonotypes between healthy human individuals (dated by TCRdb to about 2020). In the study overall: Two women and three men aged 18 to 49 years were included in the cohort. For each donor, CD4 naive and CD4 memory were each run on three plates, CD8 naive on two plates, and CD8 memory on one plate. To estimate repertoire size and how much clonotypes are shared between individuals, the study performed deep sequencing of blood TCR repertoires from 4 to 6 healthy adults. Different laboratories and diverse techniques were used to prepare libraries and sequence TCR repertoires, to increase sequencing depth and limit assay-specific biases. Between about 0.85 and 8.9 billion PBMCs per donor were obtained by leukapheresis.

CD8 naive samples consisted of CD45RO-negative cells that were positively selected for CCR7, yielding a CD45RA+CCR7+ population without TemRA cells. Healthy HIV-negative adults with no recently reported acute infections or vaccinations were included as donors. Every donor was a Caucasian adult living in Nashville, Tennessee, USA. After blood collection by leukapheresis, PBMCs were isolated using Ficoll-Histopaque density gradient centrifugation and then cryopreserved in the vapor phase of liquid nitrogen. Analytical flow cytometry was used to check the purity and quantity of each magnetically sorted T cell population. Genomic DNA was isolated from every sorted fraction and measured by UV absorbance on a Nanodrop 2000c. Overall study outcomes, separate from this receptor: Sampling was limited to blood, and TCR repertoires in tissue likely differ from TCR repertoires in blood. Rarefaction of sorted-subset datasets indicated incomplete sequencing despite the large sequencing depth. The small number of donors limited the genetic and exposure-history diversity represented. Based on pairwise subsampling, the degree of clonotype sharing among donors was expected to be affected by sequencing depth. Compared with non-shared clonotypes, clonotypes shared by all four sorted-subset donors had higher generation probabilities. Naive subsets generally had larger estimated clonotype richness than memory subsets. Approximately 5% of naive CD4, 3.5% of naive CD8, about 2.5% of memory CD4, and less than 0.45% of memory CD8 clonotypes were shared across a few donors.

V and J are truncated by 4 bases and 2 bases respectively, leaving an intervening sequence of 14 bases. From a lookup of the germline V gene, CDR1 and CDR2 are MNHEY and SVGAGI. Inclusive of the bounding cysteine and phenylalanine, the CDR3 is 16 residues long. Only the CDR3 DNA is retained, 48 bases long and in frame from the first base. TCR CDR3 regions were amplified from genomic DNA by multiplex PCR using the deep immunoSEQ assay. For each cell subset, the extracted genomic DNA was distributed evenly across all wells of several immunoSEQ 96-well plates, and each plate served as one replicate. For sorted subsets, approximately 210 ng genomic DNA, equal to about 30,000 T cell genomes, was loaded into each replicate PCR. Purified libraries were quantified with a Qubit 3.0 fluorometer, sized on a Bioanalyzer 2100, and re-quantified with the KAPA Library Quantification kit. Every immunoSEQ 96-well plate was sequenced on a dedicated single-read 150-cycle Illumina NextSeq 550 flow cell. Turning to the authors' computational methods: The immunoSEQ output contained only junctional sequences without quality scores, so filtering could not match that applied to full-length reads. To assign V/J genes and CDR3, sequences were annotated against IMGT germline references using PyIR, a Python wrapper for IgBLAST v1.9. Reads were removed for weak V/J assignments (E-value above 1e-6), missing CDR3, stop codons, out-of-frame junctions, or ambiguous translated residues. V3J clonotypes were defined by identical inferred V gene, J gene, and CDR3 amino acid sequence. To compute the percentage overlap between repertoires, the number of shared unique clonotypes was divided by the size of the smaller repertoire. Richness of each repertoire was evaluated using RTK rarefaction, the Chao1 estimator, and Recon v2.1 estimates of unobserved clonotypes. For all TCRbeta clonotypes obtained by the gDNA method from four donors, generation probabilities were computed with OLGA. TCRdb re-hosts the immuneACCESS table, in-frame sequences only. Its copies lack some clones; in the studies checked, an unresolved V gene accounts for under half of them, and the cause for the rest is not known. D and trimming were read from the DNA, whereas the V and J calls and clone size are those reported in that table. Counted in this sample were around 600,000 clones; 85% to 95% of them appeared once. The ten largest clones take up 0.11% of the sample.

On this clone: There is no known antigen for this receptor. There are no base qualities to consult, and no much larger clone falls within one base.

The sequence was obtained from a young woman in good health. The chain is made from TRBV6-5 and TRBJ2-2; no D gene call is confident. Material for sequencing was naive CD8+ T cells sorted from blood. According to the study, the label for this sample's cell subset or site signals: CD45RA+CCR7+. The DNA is TGTGCCAGCAGTTCCTGGACGGATTCCAACACCGGGGAGCTGTTTTTT. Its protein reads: CASSSWTDSNTGELFF.